This TCR beta chain was recovered during a study of shared clonotypes between healthy human individuals. Study processing details: ImmunoSEQ output lacked quality scores and full-length reads, limiting matched filtering. Using immunoSEQ multiplex PCR, the repertoire was profiled, and TCRdb retains in-frame clones only, with some absent. For V, J and clone size, that table is used; D and trimming come from the DNA. The data show about 680,000 clones, around two thirds seen once. Germline-derived CDR1 and CDR2 are SGHRS and YFSETQ. The V segment lost 4 bases and the J segment 0 bases; nucleotides outside the gene matches: 4. The CDR3 covers 14 residues. In this sample, this clone turned up a few times. Other DNA variants within this sample encode the same CDR3.

This receptor was taken from a young woman in good health. The sample was memory CD4+ T cells sorted from blood. Subset reported: CD45RA-negative fraction. The chain couples TRBV5-1 to TRBJ2-7; TRBD1 matches at 7 bases. In nucleotides, the CDR3 is TGCGCCAGCAGCCTGGGGGACAGCTCCTACGAGCAGTACTTC. This codes for CASSLGDSSYEQYF.